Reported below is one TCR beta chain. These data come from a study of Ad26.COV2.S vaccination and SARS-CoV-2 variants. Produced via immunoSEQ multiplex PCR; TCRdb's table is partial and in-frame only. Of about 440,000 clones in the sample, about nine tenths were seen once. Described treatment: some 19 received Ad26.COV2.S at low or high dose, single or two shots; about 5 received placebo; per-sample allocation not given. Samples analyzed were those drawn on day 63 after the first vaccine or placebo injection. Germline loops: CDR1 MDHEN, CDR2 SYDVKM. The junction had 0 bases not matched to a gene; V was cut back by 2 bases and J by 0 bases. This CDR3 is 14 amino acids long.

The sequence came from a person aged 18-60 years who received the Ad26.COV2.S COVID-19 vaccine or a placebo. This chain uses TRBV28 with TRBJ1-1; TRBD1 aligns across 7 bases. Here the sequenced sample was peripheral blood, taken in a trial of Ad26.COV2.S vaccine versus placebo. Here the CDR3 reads CASSLQGVNTEAFF. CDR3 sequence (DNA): TGTGCCAGCAGTTTACAGGGGGTGAACACTGAAGCTTTCTTT.